The 29 T cell receptor beta chains below were found in one sample sequenced in a study of Ad26.COV2.S vaccination and SARS-CoV-2 variants. Profiling relied on immunoSEQ multiplex PCR, and the TCRdb table lists in-frame clones only, not all of them. The data show 410,000 or so clones, over 75% seen once. Specified treatment: some 20 received Ad26.COV2.S at low or high dose, single or two shots; about 5 received placebo; per-sample allocation not given. Each sample was drawn 63 days after the first injection (of vaccine or placebo). The source was peripheral blood, collected in a trial of Ad26.COV2.S vaccine versus placebo. Receptors originate from a person aged 18-65 years who received the Ad26.COV2.S COVID-19 vaccine or a placebo.

This chain joins TRBV25-1 and TRBJ2-7; TRBD1 agrees at 7 bases. This CDR3 comprises 15 residues. Germline V gene data show CDR1 as MGHDK and CDR2 as SYGVNS. V was pared by 3 bases and J by 3 bases, with 8 bases of the junction left unmatched. The CDR3 DNA is TGTGCCAGCAGTGAGGGACAGCAGAAAGACTACGAGCAGTACTTC. It translates to CASSEGQQKDYEQYF.

The chain is built from TRBV5-1 and TRBJ1-6, with TRBD1 matching 8 bases. The CDR3 has 16 amino acids. Germline assignment: CDR1 SGHRS and CDR2 YFSETQ. The V and J ends lost 4 bases and 10 bases, in that order; junction bases with no gene match: 13. In nucleotides, the CDR3 is TGCGCCAGCAGCCCCGGACAGGGAAGCCTACCGTCACCCCTCCACTTT. This encodes CASSPGQGSLPSPLHF.

This sequence joins TRBV5-1 and TRBJ2-1; D could derive from TRBD1 or TRBD2 (6 bases each). CDR1 and CDR2 from the germline V gene are SGHRS and YFSETQ. V was clipped by 4 bases and J by 8 bases, with 19 bases between them. The CDR3 has 15 amino acids. This chain's CDR3 is CASSLRGRMLDEQFF. Written as DNA, the CDR3 is TGCGCCAGCAGCCTTCGGGGGCGGATGTTAGATGAGCAGTTCTTC.

The DNA for the CDR3 is TGTGCCAGCAGCTTCGGGGCTAGCGGGAGAGATACGCAGTATTTT. Residues: CASSFGASGRDTQYF. J is TRBJ2-3 and V is TRBV11-2; 10 nucleotides line up with TRBD2. This CDR3 is built from 15 residues. The germline V gene encodes CDR1 SGHAT and CDR2 FQNNGV. V trimming: 3 bases; J trimming: 5 bases; junction bases outside the gene matches: 5.

The rearrangement uses TRBV4-3 and TRBJ2-7, with D possibly matching TRBD2 (6 bases). The germline gives CDR1 LGHNA, CDR2 YSLEER. The CDR3 sequence is 18 residues long. V dropped 0 bases and J dropped 2 bases, with 20 bases sitting between them. The CDR3 loop is CASSQEAHRSGAPYEQYF. The CDR3 nucleotides read TGCGCCAGCAGCCAAGAGGCCCACCGTAGCGGAGCCCCCTACGAGCAGTACTTC.

The chain has TRBV7-9 and TRBJ2-7, with TRBD2 matching 11 bases. The CDR3 is 14 residues long. V gave up 6 bases and J gave up 2 bases; unmatched junction bases: 3. Germline V gene lookup returns CDR1 SEHNR and CDR2 FQNEAQ (reference sequence). The CDR3 DNA follows: TGTGCCAGCAGGGGGACTAGCGGAACCTACGAGCAGTACTTC. Residues: CASRGTSGTYEQYF.

The V gene is TRBV2, the J gene TRBJ2-2; perhaps TRBD2 as D (7 bases). This CDR3 has 13 residues. CDR1 is SNHLY, CDR2 FYNNEI, per germline. V lost 0 bases to trimming and J lost 14 bases, with 13 bases between them. CDR3 protein: CASSEAEGGKLFF. CDR3 nucleotides: TGTGCCAGCAGTGAAGCGGAGGGGGGGAAACTGTTTTTT.

The chain joins TRBV7-9 to TRBJ1-3, with a possible D match to TRBD1 (5 bases). Trimming stripped 2 bases from V and 3 bases from J, with 11 bases between. Germline V gene data show CDR1 as SEHNR and CDR2 as FQNEAQ (reference sequence). The CDR3 is made up of 15 amino acids. The CDR3 coding sequence is TGTGCCAGCAGCTTAACGACAGACCATGGAAACACCATATATTTT. It codes for CASSLTTDHGNTIYF.

The J gene is TRBJ2-1, the V gene TRBV7-9; TRBD2 agrees at 7 bases. The junction had 11 bases not matched to a gene; V was cut back by 4 bases and J by 5 bases. Germline V gene lookup returns CDR1 SEHNR and CDR2 FQNEAQ (reference sequence). The CDR3 covers 16 residues. CDR3 nucleotide sequence: TGTGCCAGCAGCTCTTATGGGGGAGGGTCCCACAATGAGCAGTTCTTC. It codes for CASSSYGGGSHNEQFF.

The chain is built from TRBV9 and TRBJ2-2; D call uncertain. Trimming shortened V by 0 bases and J by 1 base, and 10 bases separated the two germline ends. The CDR3 extends over 16 amino acids. CDR1 is SGDLS and CDR2 is YYNGEE in the germline V gene. CDR3 coding DNA: TGTGCCAGCAGCGTAGAGTGGGGATGGAACACCGGGGAGCTGTTTTTT. Protein: CASSVEWGWNTGELFF.

The chain is built from TRBV5-8 and TRBJ2-1; tentative D call: TRBD2 (6 bases). The germline V and J ends were trimmed by 1 base and 10 bases, with 15 bases remaining between them. This CDR3 region has 14 residues. Germline-derived CDR1 and CDR2 are SGHTS and YDEGEE. CDR3 coding DNA: TGTGCCAGCAGCTTGATTTCACTAGCAGACGAGCAGTTCTTC. Translated: CASSLISLADEQFF.

V and J are TRBV19 and TRBJ1-2, with D possibly being TRBD1 (5 bases). This CDR3 comprises 13 residues. Germline V gives CDR1 LNHDA, CDR2 SQIVND (reference sequence). V lost 3 bases, J lost 5 bases, and 10 bases lay in between. CDR3 residues: CASSISRAYGYTF. CDR3 nucleotide sequence: TGTGCCAGTAGTATCTCCAGGGCGTATGGCTACACCTTC.

Points on this clone: This sample includes further DNA sequences coding for the same CDR3. The chain combines TRBV30 with TRBJ1-2; D unresolved. Germline-derived CDR1 and CDR2 are GTSNPN and SVGIG (reference sequence). The CDR3 is 11 residues long. Trimming removed 1 base at V and 2 bases at J, with 2 bases between. CDR3 protein: CAWSENYGYTF. CDR3 bases: TGTGCCTGGAGTGAAAACTATGGCTACACCTTC.

J is TRBJ1-1 and V is TRBV5-4; D is undetermined. CDR1 SGHNT and CDR2 YYREEE come from the germline V gene (reference sequence). This CDR3 has 15 amino acids. Trimming took 0 bases from V and 3 from J, leaving 12 bases between them. The CDR3 sequence is CASSLGGSWDTEAFF. In DNA form, the CDR3 reads TGTGCCAGCAGCTTGGGTGGCTCCTGGGACACTGAAGCTTTCTTT.

This chain joins TRBV7-2 and TRBJ1-1; D is unresolved. V was pared by 1 base and J by 4 bases, with 10 bases between. The CDR3 is 14 amino acids. Germline assignment: CDR1 SGHTA and CDR2 FQGNSA. CDR3 nucleotide sequence: TGTGCCAGCAGCTTAGTTCCGGGTGGCACTGAAGCTTTCTTT. This encodes CASSLVPGGTEAFF.

The chain recombines TRBV30 with TRBJ1-1; no reliable D call. The CDR3 is 11 residues long. Trimming shortened V by 4 bases and J by 3 bases, and 6 bases separated the two germline ends. CDR1 is GTSNPN, CDR2 SVGIG, per germline (reference sequence). The CDR3 sequence: CAWMRDTEAFF. The DNA of the CDR3 is TGTGCCTGGATGAGGGACACTGAAGCTTTCTTT. The full variable domain, with the rest looked up from reference TRBV30 and TRBJ1-1, is SQTIHQWPATLVQPVGSPLSLECTVEGTSNPNLYWYRQAAGRGLQLLFYSVGIGQISSEVPQNLSASRPQDRQFILSSKKLLLSDSGFYLCAWMRDTEAFFGQGTRLTVV.

V gene TRBV12-3 or TRBV12-4 combines with J gene TRBJ1-2, with a possible D match to TRBD1 (5 bases). The V end lost 5 bases, the J end lost 8 bases, and 9 bases lay between the germline ends. The CDR3 is 11 residues long. DNA for the CDR3: TGTGCCAGCAGTCGTCAGGGAGGCTACACCTTC. Translated, it gives CASSRQGGYTF.

This chain uses TRBV7-2 with TRBJ2-1, with D unresolved. CDR3 length: 15 residues. CDR1 SGHTA and CDR2 FQGNSA come from the germline V gene. V lost 5 bases and J 2 bases, leaving 13 bases between the germline ends. CDR3 sequence reads: CASSPDTAAYNEQFF. In nucleotides, the CDR3 is TGTGCCAGCAGCCCTGACACCGCAGCCTACAATGAGCAGTTCTTC.

The rearrangement uses TRBV6-2 or TRBV6-3 and TRBJ1-1; possibly TRBD1 for D (5 bases). V gave up 0 bases and J gave up 3 bases, with 17 bases separating them. Germline V gene data show CDR1 as MNHEY and CDR2 as SVGEGT. CDR3 length: 17 residues. CDR3: CASSYSNILQVDTEAFF. DNA of the CDR3: TGTGCCAGCAGTTACTCGAATATCTTACAGGTGGACACTGAAGCTTTCTTT.

This chain uses TRBV6-2 or TRBV6-3 with TRBJ2-5, with 11 bases matching TRBD1. CDR1 MNHEY and CDR2 SVGEGT come from the germline V gene. This CDR3 contains 14 residues. The J segment lost 3 bases and the V segment lost 4 bases, leaving 1 base of the junction unmatched. DNA for the CDR3: TGTGCCAGCAGTTGGACAGGGGGCAAAGAGACCCAGTACTTC. Its protein is CASSWTGGKETQYF.

V is TRBV6-5 and J is TRBJ1-2; possibly TRBD1 for D (6 bases). The length of the CDR3 is 12 residues. The V end was cut by 6 bases, the J end by 6 bases, with 11 bases between. Germline CDR1 MNHEY, CDR2 SVGAGI. The CDR3: CASSGRGDGYTF. The CDR3 DNA follows: TGTGCCAGCAGCGGTAGGGGGGATGGCTACACCTTC.

The chain carries TRBV3-1 (or the pseudogene TRBV3-2) and TRBJ2-5; 14 bases are a match to TRBD2. J was trimmed by 4 bases and V by 5 bases; bases with no gene match: 9. This CDR3 comprises 17 residues. Looked up from germline, CDR1 is LGHDT and CDR2 is YNNKEL (reference sequence). The CDR3, as DNA: TGTGCCAGCAGCTACCTACTGGGACTAGCGGGAGTAGAGACCCAGTACTTC. This gives the protein CASSYLLGLAGVETQYF.

The chain employs TRBV7-3 and TRBJ1-1; D is unclear. Trimming shortened V by 2 bases and J by 1 base, and 5 bases separated the two germline ends. The CDR3 covers 13 residues. CDR1 is SGHTA and CDR2 is FQGTGA in the germline V gene. CDR3 amino acids: CASSLSENTEAFF. The CDR3 nucleotides are TGTGCCAGCAGCTTATCAGAGAACACTGAAGCTTTCTTT.

Only one count was recorded for this clone. The chain uses TRBV2 and TRBJ2-1; a weak D match, TRBD2 (5 bases). Germline CDR1 is SNHLY and CDR2 is FYNNEI. The CDR3 sequence is 16 residues long. V was trimmed by 5 bases and J by 6 bases, leaving 20 bases between them. DNA for the CDR3: TGTGCCAGCAGTCCTCCCAAAGGTTGGGAGACCAATGAGCAGTTCTTC. It specifies CASSPPKGWETNEQFF.

The chain combines TRBV12-3 or TRBV12-4 with TRBJ1-6; 9 bases are a match to TRBD1. CDR3 length equals 13 residues. The J segment lost 18 bases and the V segment lost 3 bases, leaving 9 bases of the junction unmatched. CDR3 amino acids: CASSLRTGASPHF. The CDR3 bases are TGTGCCAGCAGTTTGAGGACAGGGGCCTCTCCCCACTTT.

The chain couples TRBV5-1 to TRBJ2-5; D is perhaps TRBD2 (6 bases). The germline gives CDR1 SGHRS, CDR2 YFSETQ. The CDR3 extends over 13 amino acids. With 4 bases removed from V and 2 bases from J, the gap between germline ends came to 9 bases. The CDR3 protein is CASSAGLQETQYF. DNA for the CDR3: TGCGCCAGCAGCGCGGGGCTACAAGAGACCCAGTACTTC.

This chain links TRBV6-1 with TRBJ2-2, with 14 bases aligning to TRBD2. The CDR3 is 18 amino acids. With V trimmed by 4 bases and J by 1 base, 5 bases remained unmatched. The germline CDR1 and CDR2 sequences are MNHNS and SASEGT. Here the CDR3 reads CASSAGLAGEMNTGELFF. The CDR3 bases are TGTGCCAGCAGTGCGGGACTAGCGGGAGAAATGAACACCGGGGAGCTGTTTTTT.

For this clone: In the same sample, other DNA sequences code for this CDR3. The V call is TRBV6-5, the J call TRBJ1-3, with D uncertain. Trimming stripped 5 bases from V and 0 bases from J, with 8 bases between. Per the germline V gene, CDR1 is MNHEY and CDR2 is SVGAGI. The CDR3 totals 14 residues. CDR3 residues: CASSRDNSGNTIYF. In DNA, the CDR3 is TGTGCCAGCAGTCGAGATAACTCTGGAAACACCATATATTTT.

V is TRBV3-1 (or the pseudogene TRBV3-2) and J is TRBJ2-7; D may match TRBD1 or TRBD2 (6 bases each). This CDR3 has 13 residues. The V gene's germline CDR1 is LGHDT and CDR2 YNNKEL (reference sequence). V lost 4 bases, J lost 6 bases, and 13 bases lay in between. The CDR3 region is CASSPRGQAEQYF. The CDR3 region has the DNA TGTGCCAGCAGCCCCCGGGGGCAGGCCGAGCAGTACTTC.